Below, 13 T cell receptor beta chains from the same sample are listed, as sequenced in a study of blood T cells in healthy people across ages. It was with a sample-barcoded 5' primer and a J-beta primer mix that a second PCR of about 6 to 12 cycles was run. Using its own MiXCR run on the 5' RACE reads, TCRdb lists one record per CDR3 protein. The profile shows 700,000 to 850,000 distinct CDR3 sequences, roughly 40% of them singletons. The sample was blood. These receptors originate from a man between 18 and 35 years old in good health.

This clonotype was counted only a few times. The chain couples TRBV7-9 to TRBJ2-7; D possibly corresponds to TRBD1 (6 bases). The CDR3 is 15 amino acids. Trimming stripped 2 bases from V and 7 bases from J, with 18 bases between. Germline lookup yields CDR1 SEHNR and CDR2 FQNEAQ (reference sequence). The CDR3 region has the DNA TGTGCCAGCAGCTTATCCGAGGGTCGGGACAATGAGCAGTACTTC. This codes for CASSLSEGRDNEQYF.

This rearrangement joins TRBV20-1 to TRBJ1-1; no clear D gene. This CDR3 region has 14 residues. Trimming left V 1 base short and J 0 bases short, with 9 bases between. Germline V CDR1 and CDR2: DFQATT, SNEGSKA (reference sequence). The CDR3 bases are TGCAGTGCTAGAGTTGGAGGGATGAACACTGAAGCTTTCTTT. It translates to CSARVGGMNTEAFF.

With regard to this clonotype: One base away lies a much larger clone, so this may be a sequencing read error. The chain carries TRBV20-1 and TRBJ2-1, with D maybe TRBD2 (6 bases). This CDR3 is 16 amino acids long. Germline assignment: CDR1 DFQATT and CDR2 SNEGSKA (reference sequence). V dropped 0 bases and J dropped 10 bases, with 22 bases sitting between them. CDR3 sequence (DNA): TGCAGTGCTAGAGATCTCTCCGGGACTTTCACCTACGAGCAGTTCTTC. Protein product: CSARDLSGTFTYEQFF.

The J gene is TRBJ2-2, the V gene TRBV12-3 or TRBV12-4, with D possibly being TRBD1 (5 bases). V lost 6 bases to trimming and J lost 5 bases, with 13 bases between them. The CDR3 is 14 residues long. The CDR3 DNA follows: TGTGCCAGCAGGATGAAAACAGGAACCGGGGAGCTGTTTTTT. Protein product: CASRMKTGTGELFF.

The chain employs TRBV20-1 and TRBJ1-6, with D possibly being TRBD1 (6 bases). The CDR3 is 13 residues long. CDR1 and CDR2 from the germline V gene are DFQATT and SNEGSKA (reference sequence). Trimming took off 5 bases at V and 7 bases at J, with 12 bases between the two ends. The CDR3 sequence is CSAGGPVNSPLHF. The CDR3 bases are TGCAGTGCTGGGGGGCCAGTAAATTCACCCCTCCACTTT.

This sequence joins TRBV4-1 and TRBJ2-7; 10 bases agree with TRBD1. Germline lookup yields CDR1 MGHRA and CDR2 YSYEKL. Unmatched junction bases numbered 3, after V lost 3 bases and J lost 7 bases. The CDR3 extends over 13 amino acids. CDR3 protein: CASSQTGGDEQYF. In nucleotides, the CDR3 is TGCGCCAGCAGCCAGACAGGGGGCGATGAGCAGTACTTC.

This clonotype was seen a few times. The V call is TRBV21-1, the J call TRBJ2-5; TRBD2 was called by the table and not checked on the DNA. TRBV21-1 is a documented pseudogene. The CDR3 totals 14 residues. The CDR3 loop is CASSDRGLDDTQYF. CDR3 coding DNA: TGTGCCAGCAGCGACCGGGGACTAGATGATACCCAGTACTTC.

V is TRBV7-2 and J is TRBJ2-5; D unclear. The J call could be wrong; TRBJ2-4 is a better fit for the DNA end. CDR1 is SGHTA and CDR2 is FQGNSA in the germline V gene. The CDR3 has 14 residues. In nucleotides, the CDR3 is TGTGCCAGCAGCCTCAAATTACGGGTAGACATTCAGTACTTC. Translation: CASSLKLRVDIQYF.

This chain connects TRBV20-1 to TRBJ2-2; D remains unclear. The CDR3 contains 12 residues. Germline CDR1 and CDR2: DFQATT and SNEGSKA (reference sequence). V was trimmed by 2 bases and J by 4 bases, leaving 5 bases between them. As DNA, the CDR3 is TGCAGTGCTAGAACCGCCACCGGGGAGCTGTTTTTT. Its translation is CSARTATGELFF.

The rearrangement joins TRBV6-6 to TRBJ1-1, with D hard to call. The CDR3 has 15 amino acids. V lost 4 bases, J lost 1 base, and 13 bases lay in between. Germline V gene sequence: CDR1 MNHNY, CDR2 SVGAGI (reference sequence). The CDR3 reads CASSSVRRSNTEAFF. The CDR3 region has the DNA TGTGCCAGCAGTTCCGTGCGGCGGTCGAACACTGAAGCTTTCTTT.

The chain joins TRBV25-1 to TRBJ2-4; D uncertain. The J call may be wrong; the DNA end is better matched by TRBJ2-7. From germline, CDR1 is MGHDK and CDR2 SYGVNS. The CDR3 contains 13 residues. The CDR3 nucleotides are TGTGCCAGCAGTGTTCCCTATATCTACGAGCAGTACTTC. Protein: CASSVPYIYEQYF.

The chain recombines TRBV30 with TRBJ2-5, with TRBD1 as a possible D gene (6 bases). In germline, CDR1 is GTSNPN, CDR2 SVGIG (reference sequence). This CDR3 comprises 16 residues. Trimming removed 1 base at V and 11 bases at J, with 26 bases between. The CDR3 region is CAWSAPRGQKRNEQYF. Written as DNA, the CDR3 is TGTGCCTGGAGTGCCCCCCGAGGACAGAAGAGAAATGAGCAGTACTTC.

This clonotype was detected ten times or more. V is TRBV12-3 or TRBV12-4 and J is TRBJ1-1, with D maybe TRBD1 (6 bases). The CDR3 contains 15 residues. V lost 6 bases to trimming and J lost 1 base, with 15 bases between them. The CDR3: CASRPDWTENTEAFF. The CDR3 DNA follows: TGTGCCAGCAGACCCGATTGGACAGAGAACACTGAAGCTTTCTTT.